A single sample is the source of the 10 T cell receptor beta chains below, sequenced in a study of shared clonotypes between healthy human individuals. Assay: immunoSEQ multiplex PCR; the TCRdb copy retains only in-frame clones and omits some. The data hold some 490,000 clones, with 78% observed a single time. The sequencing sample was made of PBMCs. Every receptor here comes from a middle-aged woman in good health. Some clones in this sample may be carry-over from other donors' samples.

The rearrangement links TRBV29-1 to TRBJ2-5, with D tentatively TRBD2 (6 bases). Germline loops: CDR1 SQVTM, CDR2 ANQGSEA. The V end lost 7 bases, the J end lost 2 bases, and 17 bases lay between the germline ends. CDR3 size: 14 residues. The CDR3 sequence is CSARRGFGQETQYF. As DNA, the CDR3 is TGCAGCGCCCGGAGGGGTTTCGGGCAAGAGACCCAGTACTTC.

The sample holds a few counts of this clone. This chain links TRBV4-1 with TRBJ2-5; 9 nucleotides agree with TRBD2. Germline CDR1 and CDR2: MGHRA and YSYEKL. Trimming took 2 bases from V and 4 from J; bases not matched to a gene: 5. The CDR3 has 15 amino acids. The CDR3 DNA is TGCGCCAGCAGCCAAACTCCAGCGGGGGGAGAGACCCAGTACTTC. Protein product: CASSQTPAGGETQYF.

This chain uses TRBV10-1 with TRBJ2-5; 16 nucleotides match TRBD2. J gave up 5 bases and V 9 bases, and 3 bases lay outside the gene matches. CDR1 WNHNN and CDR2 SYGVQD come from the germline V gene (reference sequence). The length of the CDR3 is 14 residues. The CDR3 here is CARGLAGGEETQYF. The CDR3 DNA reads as TGCGCCAGGGGACTAGCGGGAGGGGAGGAGACCCAGTACTTC.

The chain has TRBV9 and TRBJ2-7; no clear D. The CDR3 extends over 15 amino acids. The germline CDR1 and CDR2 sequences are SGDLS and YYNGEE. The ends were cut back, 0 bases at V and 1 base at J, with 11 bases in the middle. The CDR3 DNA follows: TGTGCCAGCAGCGTAGGTGATACCAATTCCTACGAGCAGTACTTC. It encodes CASSVGDTNSYEQYF. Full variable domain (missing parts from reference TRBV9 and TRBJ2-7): DSGVTQTPKHLITATGQRVTLRCSPRSGDLSVYWYQQSLDQGLQFLIQYYNGEERAKGNILERFSAQQFPDLHSELNLSSLELGDSALYFCASSVGDTNSYEQYFGPGTRLTVT.

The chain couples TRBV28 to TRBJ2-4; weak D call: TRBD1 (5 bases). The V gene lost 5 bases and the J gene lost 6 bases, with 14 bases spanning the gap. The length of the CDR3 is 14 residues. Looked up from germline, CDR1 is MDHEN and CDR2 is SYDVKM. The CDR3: CASSRQQARNIQYF. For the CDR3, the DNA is TGTGCCAGCAGTCGACAGCAGGCGAGAAACATTCAGTACTTC.

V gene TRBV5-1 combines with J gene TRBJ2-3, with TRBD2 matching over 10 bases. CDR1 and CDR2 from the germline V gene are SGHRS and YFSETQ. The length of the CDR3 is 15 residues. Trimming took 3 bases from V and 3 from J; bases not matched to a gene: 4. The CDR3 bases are TGCGCCAGCAGCTATCTAGCGGGAGAAACAGATACGCAGTATTTT. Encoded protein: CASSYLAGETDTQYF.

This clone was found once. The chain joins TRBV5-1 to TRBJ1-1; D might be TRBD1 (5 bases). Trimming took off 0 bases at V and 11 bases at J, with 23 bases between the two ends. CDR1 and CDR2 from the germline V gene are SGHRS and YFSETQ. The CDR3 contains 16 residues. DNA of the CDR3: TGCGCCAGCAGCTTGGATGAGGGCAGGGTTGGGTTCGGCGCTTTCTTT. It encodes CASSLDEGRVGFGAFF.

The CDR3 bases are TGTGCCAGCAGCGGAGGGAGCGGCGATCAGCCCCAGCATTTT. Residues: CASSGGSGDQPQHF. The rearrangement joins TRBV28 to TRBJ1-5; D unclear. From germline, CDR1 is MDHEN and CDR2 SYDVKM. V was clipped by 6 bases and J by 5 bases, with 14 bases between them. The CDR3 sequence is 14 residues long.

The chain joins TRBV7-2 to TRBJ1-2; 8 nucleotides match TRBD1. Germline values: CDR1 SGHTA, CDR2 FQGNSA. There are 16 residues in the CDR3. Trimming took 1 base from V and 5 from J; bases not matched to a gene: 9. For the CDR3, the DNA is TGTGCCAGCAGCTTAGAGCGGACAGGGAGAGAATATGGCTACACCTTC. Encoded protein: CASSLERTGREYGYTF.

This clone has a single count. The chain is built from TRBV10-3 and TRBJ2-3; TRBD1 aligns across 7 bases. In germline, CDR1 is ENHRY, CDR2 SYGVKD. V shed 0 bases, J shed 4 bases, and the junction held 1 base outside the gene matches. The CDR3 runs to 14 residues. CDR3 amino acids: CAISESQGPDTQYF. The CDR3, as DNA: TGTGCCATCAGTGAGTCACAGGGGCCAGATACGCAGTATTTT.